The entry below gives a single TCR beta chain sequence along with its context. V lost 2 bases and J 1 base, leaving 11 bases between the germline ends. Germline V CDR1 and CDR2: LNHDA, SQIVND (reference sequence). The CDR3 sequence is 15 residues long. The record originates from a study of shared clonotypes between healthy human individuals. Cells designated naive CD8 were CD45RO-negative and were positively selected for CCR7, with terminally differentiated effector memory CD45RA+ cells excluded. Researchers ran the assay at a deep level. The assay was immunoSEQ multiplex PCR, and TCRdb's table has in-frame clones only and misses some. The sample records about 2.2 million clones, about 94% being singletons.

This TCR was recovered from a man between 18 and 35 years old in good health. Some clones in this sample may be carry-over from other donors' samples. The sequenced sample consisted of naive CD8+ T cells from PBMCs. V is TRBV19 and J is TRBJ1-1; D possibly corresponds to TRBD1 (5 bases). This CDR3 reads CASSILGGKNTEAFF. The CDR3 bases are TGTGCCAGTAGTATACTCGGGGGAAAGAACACTGAAGCTTTCTTT.